Listed here is a single T cell receptor (beta chain). Its antigen is unidentified. The data were produced by immunoSEQ multiplex PCR, yet TCRdb's version contains in-frame clones alone and is incomplete. The repertoire holds about 470,000 clones, about 76% seen once, with roughly 13% in the top ten. This sample stems from a study of shared clonotypes between healthy human individuals. In the study overall: The cohort comprised a couple of women and a few men. Their ages spanned 18 to 49 years.

All donors were healthy HIV-negative adults lacking recent acute infections or vaccinations. Germline V gene sequence: CDR1 SGHVS, CDR2 FNYEAQ. The CDR3 has 13 amino acids. Losses at the gene ends were 5 bases for V and 6 bases for J; bases not matched to a gene: 4. General study findings and limits: Sample collection involved blood only; tissue repertoires are likely different. In having few donors, the study represented limited genetic and exposure-history diversity.

This clonotype originated in a woman aged 40 to 50 in good health. Some clones in this sample may be carry-over from other donors' samples. The sequenced sample consisted of PBMCs. The chain is built from TRBV7-6 and TRBJ2-1; 7 positions match TRBD1. The CDR3 bases are TGTGCCAGCAGCAACTGGGACAGCAATGAGCAGTTCTTC. Translation gives CASSNWDSNEQFF. Based on the CDR3 plus reference TRBV7-6 and TRBJ2-1, the full variable domain is GAGVSQSPRYKVTKRGQDVALRCDPISGHVSLYWYRQALGQGPEFLTYFNYEAQQDKSGLPNDRFSAERPEGSISTLTIQRTEQRDSAMYRCASSNWDSNEQFFGPGTRLTVL.